This is a list of T cell receptor beta chains from one sample in a study of OX40 agonist ivuxolimab in advanced cancers. The method was immunoSEQ multiplex PCR; TCRdb's version includes in-frame clones alone and lacks a portion of them. The sample has 40,000 to 50,000 clones; about 79% are singletons. The specimen was CD4+ or CD8+ T cells sorted from blood, collected in a trial of the OX40 agonist ivuxolimab. All receptors come from an adult with an advanced solid tumor such as melanoma, head and neck, liver or kidney cancer. Both conserved end residues are part of each CDR3. The order of the fields is clone size, V gene, D gene, J gene, CDR3 protein. D genes are given only for firm matches. Some rows mark clone size as missing; the rest say once, few, many or name a class of expanded clone.

size: -; V: TRBV5-1; D: TRBD1; J: TRBJ1-2; CDR3: CASSRDRDYGYTF
size: -; V: TRBV11-2; D: -; J: TRBJ1-5; CDR3: CASSSGGSNQPQHF
size: -; V: TRBV5-1; D: -; J: TRBJ2-3; CDR3: CASSRDHSTDTQYF
size: -; V: TRBV5-1; D: TRBD2; J: TRBJ2-1; CDR3: CASSGTSGGYNEQFF
size: -; V: TRBV11-3; D: -; J: TRBJ2-2; CDR3: CASSGGADTGELFF
size: -; V: TRBV9; D: -; J: TRBJ2-7; CDR3: CASSVGHGNSYEQYF
size: -; V: TRBV7-8; D: -; J: TRBJ1-2; CDR3: CASSRDGNYGYTF
size: -; V: TRBV30; D: -; J: TRBJ1-6; CDR3: CAWSGQVNSPLHF
size: few; V: TRBV30; D: TRBD1; J: TRBJ2-7; CDR3: CAWSPLQGARYEQYF
size: few; V: TRBV5-1; D: -; J: TRBJ1-1; CDR3: CASSLGLLGQQNTEAFF
size: few; V: TRBV29-1; D: TRBD1; J: TRBJ2-7; CDR3: CSFRQGDEQYF
size: -; V: TRBV9; D: -; J: TRBJ1-2; CDR3: CAPTESNHGYTF
size: -; V: TRBV19; D: -; J: TRBJ1-1; CDR3: CASSIWAAVNTEAFF
size: -; V: TRBV6-1; D: -; J: TRBJ2-3; CDR3: CASRAGPHTQYF
size: -; V: TRBV2; D: -; J: TRBJ1-4; CDR3: CASRTTGANEKLFF
size: -; V: TRBV5-1; D: -; J: TRBJ1-4; CDR3: CASSLGNRAVGEKLFF
size: -; V: TRBV7-9; D: -; J: TRBJ1-4; CDR3: CASSLGVDRNEKLFF
size: -; V: TRBV18; D: -; J: TRBJ1-2; CDR3: CASSPDSYYGYTF
size: -; V: TRBV5-6; D: -; J: TRBJ2-7; CDR3: CASSHERRNEQYF
size: -; V: TRBV18; D: -; J: TRBJ2-6; CDR3: CASSLLTGANVLTF
size: -; V: TRBV11-2; D: -; J: TRBJ1-1; CDR3: CASSSRRDTEAFF
size: -; V: TRBV5-4; D: -; J: TRBJ1-2; CDR3: CASSSISPRGSSNYGYTF